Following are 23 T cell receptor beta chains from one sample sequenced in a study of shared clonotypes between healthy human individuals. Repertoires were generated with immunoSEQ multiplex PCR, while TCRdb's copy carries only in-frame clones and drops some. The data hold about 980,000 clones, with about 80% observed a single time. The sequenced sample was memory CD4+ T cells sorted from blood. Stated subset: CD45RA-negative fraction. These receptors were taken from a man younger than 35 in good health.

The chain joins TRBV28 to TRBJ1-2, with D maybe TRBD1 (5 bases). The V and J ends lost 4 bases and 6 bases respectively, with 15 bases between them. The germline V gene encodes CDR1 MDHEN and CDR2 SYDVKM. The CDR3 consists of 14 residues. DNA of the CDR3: TGTGCCAGCAGTTCGCAGACCCGGGGGGATGGCTACACCTTC. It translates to CASSSQTRGDGYTF.

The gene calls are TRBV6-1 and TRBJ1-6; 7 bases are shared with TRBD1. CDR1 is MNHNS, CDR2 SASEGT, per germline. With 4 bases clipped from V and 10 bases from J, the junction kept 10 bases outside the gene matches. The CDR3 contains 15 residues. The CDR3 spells CASSALDRRVSPLHF. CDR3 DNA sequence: TGTGCCAGCAGTGCGTTGGACAGGCGGGTATCACCCCTCCACTTT.

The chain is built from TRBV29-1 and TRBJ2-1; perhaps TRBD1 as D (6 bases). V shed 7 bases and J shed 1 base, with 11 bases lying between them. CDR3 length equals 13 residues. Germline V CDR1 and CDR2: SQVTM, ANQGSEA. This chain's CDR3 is CSGQVPSYNEQFF. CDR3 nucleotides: TGCAGCGGACAGGTTCCGTCCTACAATGAGCAGTTCTTC.

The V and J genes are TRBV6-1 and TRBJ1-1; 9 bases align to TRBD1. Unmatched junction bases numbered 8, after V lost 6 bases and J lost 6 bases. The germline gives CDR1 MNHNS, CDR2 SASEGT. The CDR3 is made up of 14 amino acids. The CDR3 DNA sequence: TGTGCCAGCAGACCGGGACAGGGCTTCCCTGAAGCTTTCTTT. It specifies CASRPGQGFPEAFF.

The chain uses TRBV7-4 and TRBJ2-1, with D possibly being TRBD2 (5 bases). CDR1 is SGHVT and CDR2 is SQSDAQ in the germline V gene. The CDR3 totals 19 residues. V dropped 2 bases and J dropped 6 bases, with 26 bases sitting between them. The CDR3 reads CASSLFGVEILLFGNEQFF. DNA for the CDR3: TGTGCCAGCAGCTTATTCGGGGTGGAAATCCTCTTGTTCGGCAATGAGCAGTTCTTC.

As DNA, the CDR3 is TGTGCCAGCAGCGTAAACGCGGTCAGGGGGGAAAAACTGTTTTTT. Amino acids: CASSVNAVRGEKLFF. The chain joins TRBV9 to TRBJ1-4, with 7 bases that match TRBD1. Looked up from germline, CDR1 is SGDLS and CDR2 is YYNGEE. The CDR3 is made up of 15 amino acids. V was pared by 1 base and J by 8 bases, with 8 bases of the junction left unmatched.

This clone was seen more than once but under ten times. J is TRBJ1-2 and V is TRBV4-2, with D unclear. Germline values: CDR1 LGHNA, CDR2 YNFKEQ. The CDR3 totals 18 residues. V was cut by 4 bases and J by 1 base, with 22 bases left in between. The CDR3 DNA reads TGTGCCAGCAGCCCCCTTGGGGAAGCGGGTAGTAATAACTATGGCTACACCTTC. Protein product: CASSPLGEAGSNNYGYTF.

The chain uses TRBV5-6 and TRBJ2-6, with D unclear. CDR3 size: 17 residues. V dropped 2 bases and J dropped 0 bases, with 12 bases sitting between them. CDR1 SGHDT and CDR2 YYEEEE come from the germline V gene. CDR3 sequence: CASSLFLESSGANVLTF. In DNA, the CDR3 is TGTGCCAGCAGCTTATTCTTAGAGAGCTCTGGGGCCAACGTCCTGACTTTC.

CDR3 sequence reads: CASSQEEQVPRNQPQHF. For the CDR3, the DNA is TGTGCCAGCAGCCAAGAGGAGCAGGTTCCTAGAAATCAGCCCCAGCATTTT. This sequence joins TRBV4-2 and TRBJ1-5, with D hard to call. The CDR3 runs 17 residues. Germline values: CDR1 LGHNA, CDR2 YNFKEQ. With 0 bases removed from V and 4 bases from J, the gap between germline ends came to 16 bases.

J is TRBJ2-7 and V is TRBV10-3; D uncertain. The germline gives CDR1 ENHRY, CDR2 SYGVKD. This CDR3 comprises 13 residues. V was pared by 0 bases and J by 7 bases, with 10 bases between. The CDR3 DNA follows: TGTGCCATCAGTGAGTCTGTATGGATTGAGCAGTACTTC. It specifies CAISESVWIEQYF.

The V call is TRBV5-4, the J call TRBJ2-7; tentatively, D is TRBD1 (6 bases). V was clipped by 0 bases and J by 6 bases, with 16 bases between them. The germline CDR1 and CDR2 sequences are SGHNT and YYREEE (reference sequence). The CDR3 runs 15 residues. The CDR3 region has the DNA TGTGCCAGCAGCTTGGCTGTCAGGGGAACGCGCGAGCAGTACTTC. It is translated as CASSLAVRGTREQYF.

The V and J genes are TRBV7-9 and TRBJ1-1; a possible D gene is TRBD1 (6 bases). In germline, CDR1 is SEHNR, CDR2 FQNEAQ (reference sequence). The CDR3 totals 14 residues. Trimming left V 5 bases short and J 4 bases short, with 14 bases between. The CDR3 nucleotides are TGTGCCAGCAGCCGAAAGGGAGGGGGCACTGAAGCTTTCTTT. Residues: CASSRKGGGTEAFF. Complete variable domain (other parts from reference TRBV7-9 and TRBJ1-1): DTGVSQNPRHKITKRGQNVTFRCDPISEHNRLYWYRQTLGQGPEFLTYFQNEAQLEKSRLLSDRFSAERPKGSFSTLEIQRTEQGDSAMYLCASSRKGGGTEAFFGQGTRLTVV.

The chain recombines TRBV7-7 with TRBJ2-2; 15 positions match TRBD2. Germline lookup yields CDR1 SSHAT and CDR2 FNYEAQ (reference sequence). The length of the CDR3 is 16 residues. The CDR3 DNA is TGTGCTGTCGGGGGACTAGCGGGAGGGAACACCGGGGAGCTGTTTTTT. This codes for CAVGGLAGGNTGELFF.

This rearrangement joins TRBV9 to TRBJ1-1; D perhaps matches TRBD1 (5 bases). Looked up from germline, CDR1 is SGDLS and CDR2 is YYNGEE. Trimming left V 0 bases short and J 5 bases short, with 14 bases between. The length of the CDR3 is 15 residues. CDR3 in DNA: TGTGCCAGCAGCGTAGACCAGCTAGAGGGGACTGAAGCTTTCTTT. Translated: CASSVDQLEGTEAFF.

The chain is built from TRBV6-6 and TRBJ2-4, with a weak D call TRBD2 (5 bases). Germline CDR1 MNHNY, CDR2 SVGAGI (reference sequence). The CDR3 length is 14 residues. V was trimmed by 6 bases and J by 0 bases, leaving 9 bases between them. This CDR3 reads CASRGSLAKNIQYF. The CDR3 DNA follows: TGTGCCAGCAGGGGGAGTCTAGCCAAAAACATTCAGTACTTC.

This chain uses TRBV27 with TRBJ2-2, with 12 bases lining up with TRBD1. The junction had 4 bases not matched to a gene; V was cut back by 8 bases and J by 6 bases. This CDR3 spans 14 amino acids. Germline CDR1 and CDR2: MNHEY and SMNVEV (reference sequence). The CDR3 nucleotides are TGTGCCAGCTGCCGGGACAGGGGGCCCGGGGAGCTGTTTTTT. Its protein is CASCRDRGPGELFF.

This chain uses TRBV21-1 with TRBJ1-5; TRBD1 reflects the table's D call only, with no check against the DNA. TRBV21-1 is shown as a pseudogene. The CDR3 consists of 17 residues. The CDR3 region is CASSKGILGTGGQPQHF. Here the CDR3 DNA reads TGTGCCAGCAGCAAAGGGATCCTCGGGACAGGAGGGCAGCCCCAGCATTTT.

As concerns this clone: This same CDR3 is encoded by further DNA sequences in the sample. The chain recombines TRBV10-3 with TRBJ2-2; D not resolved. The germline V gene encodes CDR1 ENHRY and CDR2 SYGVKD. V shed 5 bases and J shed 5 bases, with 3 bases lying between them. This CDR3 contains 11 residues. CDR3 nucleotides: TGTGCCATCAGTTTGACCGGGGAGCTGTTTTTT. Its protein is CAISLTGELFF.

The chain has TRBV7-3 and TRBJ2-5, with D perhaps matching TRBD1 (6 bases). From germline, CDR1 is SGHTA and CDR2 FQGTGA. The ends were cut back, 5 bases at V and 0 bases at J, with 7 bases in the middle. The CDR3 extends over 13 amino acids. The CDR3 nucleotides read TGTGCCAGCAGCCGGGACAACCAAGAGACCCAGTACTTC. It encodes CASSRDNQETQYF. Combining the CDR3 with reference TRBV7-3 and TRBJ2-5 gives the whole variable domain GAGVSQTPSNKVTEKGKYVELRCDPISGHTALYWYRQSLGQGPEFLIYFQGTGAADDSGLPNDRFFAVRPEGSVSTLKIQRTERGDSAVYLCASSRDNQETQYFGPGTRLLVL.

This chain's CDR3 is CASSGGPVEKLFF. DNA of the CDR3: TGTGCCAGCAGTGGGGGGCCGGTAGAAAAACTGTTTTTT. V usage is TRBV28 and J usage is TRBJ1-4; the D gene is possibly TRBD1 (6 bases). From germline, CDR1 is MDHEN and CDR2 SYDVKM. This CDR3 comprises 13 residues. Trimming took 5 bases from V and 8 from J, leaving 12 bases between them.

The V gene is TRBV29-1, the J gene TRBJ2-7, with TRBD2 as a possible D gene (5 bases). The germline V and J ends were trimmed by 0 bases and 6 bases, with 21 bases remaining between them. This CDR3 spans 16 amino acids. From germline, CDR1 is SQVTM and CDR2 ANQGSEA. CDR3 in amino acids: CSVEDQTRSGWVEQYF. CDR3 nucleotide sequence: TGCAGCGTTGAAGATCAGACAAGGTCGGGATGGGTCGAGCAGTACTTC.

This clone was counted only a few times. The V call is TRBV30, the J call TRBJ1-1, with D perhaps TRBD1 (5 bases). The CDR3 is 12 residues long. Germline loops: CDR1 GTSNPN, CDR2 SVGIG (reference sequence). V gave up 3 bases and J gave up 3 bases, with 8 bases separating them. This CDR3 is CAWRAGYTEAFF. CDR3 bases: TGTGCCTGGAGGGCAGGGTACACTGAAGCTTTCTTT.

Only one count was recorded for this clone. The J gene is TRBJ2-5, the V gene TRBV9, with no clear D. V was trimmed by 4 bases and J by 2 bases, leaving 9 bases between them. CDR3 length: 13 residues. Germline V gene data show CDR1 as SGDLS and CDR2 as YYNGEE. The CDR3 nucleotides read TGTGCCAGCAGCCTAGGGCCTCAAGAGACCCAGTACTTC. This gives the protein CASSLGPQETQYF.